This T cell receptor (beta chain) appears in the sequencing data of a study of T cells in localized non-small cell lung cancer. Study findings and constraints: Greater T cell density in blood accompanied longer overall survival. Appearing in adjacent lung were a median about 50 of the top 100 tumor clones.

This clone has just one count. Its antigen is unidentified. The table came from immunoSEQ multiplex PCR; TCRdb's copy has only in-frame clones and leaves some out. The data hold approximately 31,000 clones, with 94% observed a single time. The CDR3 runs 17 residues. Germline lookup yields CDR1 SGHTA and CDR2 FQGNSA. V was clipped by 5 bases and J by 0 bases, with 17 bases between them. The sample consisted of peripheral blood, taken before any cancer treatment. The rearrangement links TRBV7-2 to TRBJ2-1; possible D gene TRBD2, 5 bases. The sequence was collected from a woman between 35 and 70 years old with stage I lung adenocarcinoma. In DNA form, the CDR3 reads TGTGCCAGCAGCCGGGCGAGGGATGGGAGCTCCTACAATGAGCAGTTCTTC. Encoded protein: CASSRARDGSSYNEQFF.